The text below deals with one TCR beta chain. The antigen is unknown. This sample is part of a study of cytomegalovirus exposure and HLA in healthy donors. Notes on the study in general: Immune exposure information comprised only CMV serostatus. In a later analysis, DRB1 alleles had the most associated TCRs; HLA-C alleles the fewest.

Trimming shortened V by 3 bases and J by 4 bases, and 12 bases separated the two germline ends. Germline CDR1 reads LNHDA; CDR2 reads SQIVND (reference sequence). The CDR3 is 15 amino acids. Primers for the PCR totalled 60 Vbeta and 13 Jbeta. Profiled with immunoSEQ multiplex PCR; TCRdb holds only in-frame clones, not every one. In all, the sample yields 130,000 to 150,000 clones. Samples came from healthy bone marrow donors. This clonotype was obtained from a man aged 35 to 55 in good health and CMV-seronegative. The rearrangement links TRBV19 to TRBJ1-4, with unresolved D. The material sequenced was PBMCs. CDR3 amino acids: CASSMGSRHNEKLFF. DNA for the CDR3: TGTGCCAGTAGTATGGGCAGCCGTCATAATGAAAAACTGTTTTTT. The full variable domain, its missing parts supplied by reference TRBV19 and TRBJ1-4, is DGGITQSPKYLFRKEGQNVTLSCEQNLNHDAMYWYRQDPGQGLRLIYYSQIVNDFQKGDIAEGYSVSREKKESFPLTVTSAQKNPTAFYLCASSMGSRHNEKLFFGSGTQLSVL.